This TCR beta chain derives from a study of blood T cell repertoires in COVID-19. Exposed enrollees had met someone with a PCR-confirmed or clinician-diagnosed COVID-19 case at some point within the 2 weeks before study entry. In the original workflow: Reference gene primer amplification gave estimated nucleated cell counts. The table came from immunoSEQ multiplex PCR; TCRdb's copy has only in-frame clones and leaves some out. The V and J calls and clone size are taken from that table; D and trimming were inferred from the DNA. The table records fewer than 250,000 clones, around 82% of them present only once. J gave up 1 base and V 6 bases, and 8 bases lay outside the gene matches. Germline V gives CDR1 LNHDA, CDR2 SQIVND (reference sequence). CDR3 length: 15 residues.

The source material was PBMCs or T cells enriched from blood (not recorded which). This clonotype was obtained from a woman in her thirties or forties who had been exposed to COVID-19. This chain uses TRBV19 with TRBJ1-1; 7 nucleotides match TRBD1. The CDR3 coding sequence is TGTGCCAGTAGAAACAGGGGCCGCGGGAACACTGAAGCTTTCTTT. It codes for CASRNRGRGNTEAFF.